This T cell receptor (beta chain) was sequenced during a study of blood T cell repertoires in COVID-19 (dated by TCRdb to between 2020 and 2021). Describing the broader study: Collaborator samples came from the United States, Italy and Spain and covered acute and convalescent phases of COVID-19. The prospective study material was composed of cDNA or gDNA derived from T cells, B-cell-depleted T cells, or PBMCs. Deeply sampled blood TCRbeta repertoires from subjects exposed to, actively infected with, or recovered from COVID-19 were included in the dataset. The repertoires were released in a freely available public database meant as a resource for research on the immune response to SARS-CoV-2. Samples came from the ongoing ImmuneRACE study (first 160 participants) plus 1,254 subjects from 6 global collaborators. Sample metadata almost always included a de-identified subject ID, COVID-19 status, age in years and sex. HLA class I and class II types, where available, came from metadata supplied by the sample provider rather than from assay-based typing. Summary of the overall study and its limitations: How much clinical and demographic metadata was included differed by source and by participant, and the metadata was provided uncurated.

Whole blood was collected in K2EDTA tubes by collaborating institutions according to the institutions' own protocols. For TCRbeta analysis, collaborators shipped samples as frozen whole blood, isolated PBMCs, or DNA extracted from either of those sample types. TCRbeta CDR3 regions were amplified from genomic DNA by means of the immunoSEQ Assay, a bias-controlled multiplex PCR. On the study's bioinformatics: Within the assay, amplification of reference gene primers was used to estimate how many nucleated cells each sample contained. To quantify the absolute abundance of each unique TCRbeta CDR3 rearrangement, sequence reads were collapsed and filtered. For each sample, productive Simpson clonality was calculated as the square root of Simpson's diversity index across productive rearrangements. Imported from immuneACCESS, the table was reduced by TCRdb to in-frame sequences with V and J called. These copies leave out some clones; in studies compared against another copy, an unresolved V gene accounts for under half, and the cause of the remainder is not known. V and J calls plus clone size are reproduced from that table; the DNA served to infer D and trimming. The sample table holds some 220,000 clones, of which 80% to 90% were seen once. In total, the top ten clones hold 15% to 20% of the sample.

Notes on this clone: Its antigen target is currently unknown. No base-level quality is on record; no much larger clone is a single base apart.

Taken from the germline V gene (reference sequence), the CDR1 and CDR2 loops are LNHDA and SQIVND. Germline trimming amounts to 3 bases on V and 0 bases on J, with 1 as the count of junction bases outside the gene matches. From the cysteine up to the phenylalanine, the CDR3 has a length of 14 residues. The DNA shown is the 42-base CDR3, in frame from base 1. Sequenced input: peripheral blood. The origin of this receptor is a woman older than 75 with active or convalescent COVID-19. The chain is made from TRBV19 and TRBJ2-7; TRBD2 agrees with 8 junctional bases. The CDR3 in this case is CASSISGTSYEQYF. The nucleotide sequence reads as follows: TGTGCCAGTAGTATTAGCGGGACCTCCTACGAGCAGTACTTC. Here the CDR3 is joined to the reference TRBV19 and TRBJ2-7 genes, and the full variable domain is: DGGITQSPKYLFRKEGQNVTLSCEQNLNHDAMYWYRQDPGQGLRLIYYSQIVNDFQKGDIAEGYSVSREKKESFPLTVTSAQKNPTAFYLCASSISGTSYEQYFGPGTRLTVT.